This T cell receptor (beta chain) was captured in a study of STAT3 mutations in large granular lymphocyte leukemia. For the study at large: Roughly half the longitudinally sequenced T-LGLL patients had canonical STAT3 mutations.

TCRdb keeps only in-frame clones here, not all; method: immunoSEQ multiplex PCR. This table holds fewer than 2,000 clones, about 60% found once. About this clone itself: The antigen is not known.

The germline V gene has CDR1 SGHRS and CDR2 YFSETQ. The CDR3 is 15 amino acids. Trimming at V came to 4 bases and at J to 8 bases, leaving 9 bases not matched to a gene. Points from the study as a whole: At least one immunodominant TCR beta clonotype appeared in every T-cell large granular lymphocyte leukemia patient.

Sequencing was done on a sample of peripheral blood mononuclear cells. This clonotype originated in a man between 60 and 75 years old with T-cell large granular lymphocyte leukemia. Some clones in this sample may be carry-over from other donors' samples. The chain combines TRBV5-1 with TRBJ1-6; TRBD1 agrees at 7 bases. Here the CDR3 DNA reads TGCGCCAGCAGCGTTCGACAGGGTGGGGATTCACCCCTCCACTTT. This gives the protein CASSVRQGGDSPLHF.